This TCR beta chain was found in a study of blood T cell repertoires in COVID-19. About the research overall: Nucleic acid was either cDNA or gDNA, and it came from T cells, B-cell-depleted T cells, or PBMCs.

CDR1 and CDR2 from the germline V gene are LGHNA and YNFKEQ. This CDR3 has 16 residues. After removal of 4 bases from V and 3 bases from J, the junction contained 6 bases not matched to a gene. The cohort comprised adults aged 18 to 89 years residing in about 25 US areas. Two negative PCRs, clearance, or symptom resolution had been documented for recovered Cohort 3 donors. Repertoires were generated with immunoSEQ multiplex PCR, while TCRdb's copy carries only in-frame clones and drops some. Of a few hundred thousand clones listed, 80% to 90% are singletons. Sequencing input: PBMCs or T cells enriched from blood (not recorded which). The sequence came from a woman aged 45-65 years who had recovered from COVID-19. The chain links TRBV4-2 to TRBJ2-1, with TRBD2 matching 10 bases. Here the CDR3 DNA reads TGTGCCAGCAGCCGCGGGACTAGCGAGATCTACAATGAGCAGTTCTTC. The encoded protein is CASSRGTSEIYNEQFF.